The 32 T cell receptor beta chains presented below share a single source sample, sequenced in a study of blood T cell repertoires in COVID-19. Here immunoSEQ multiplex PCR was the method, and the copy in TCRdb shows in-frame clones only, minus some. The table lists 200,000 to 250,000 clones, approximately 91% of them singletons. The sequenced sample was peripheral blood. All receptors derive from a man aged 25-40 years with COVID-19, enrolled during active disease.

This chain joins TRBV20-1 and TRBJ2-3; unclear D gene. The CDR3 contains 16 residues. Germline assignment: CDR1 DFQATT and CDR2 SNEGSKA (reference sequence). V was pared by 3 bases and J by 0 bases, with 16 bases between. CDR3 in DNA: TGCAGTGCTAGTGCCACAGCTACTCCTAGCACAGATACGCAGTATTTT. Residues: CSASATATPSTDTQYF.

This chain links TRBV6-5 with TRBJ1-4; D is unclear. Germline CDR1 reads MNHEY; CDR2 reads SVGAGI. The CDR3 spans 14 residues. Trimming took 6 bases from V and 8 from J, leaving 16 bases between them. The DNA of the CDR3 is TGTGCCAGCAGCCAAGACCAGGATCGGGAAAAACTGTTTTTT. Translated: CASSQDQDREKLFF.

The V and J genes are TRBV6-1 and TRBJ2-1; D uncertain. CDR1 is MNHNS and CDR2 is SASEGT in the germline V gene. V shed 2 bases and J shed 9 bases, with 17 bases lying between them. The CDR3 runs to 15 residues. The CDR3: CASSESRGSHFEQFF. The CDR3 DNA sequence: TGTGCCAGCAGTGAATCTCGAGGTAGCCACTTTGAGCAGTTCTTC.

This clone appeared a single time. The chain carries TRBV7-2 and TRBJ1-3, with 9 bases matching TRBD1. The CDR3 consists of 16 residues. V trimming: 0 bases; J trimming: 4 bases; junction bases outside the gene matches: 4. Germline CDR1 SGHTA, CDR2 FQGNSA. CDR3 protein: CASSLAGGTGGNTIYF. The CDR3 region has the DNA TGTGCCAGCAGCTTAGCGGGGGGGACAGGGGGAAACACCATATATTTT.

The chain combines TRBV4-1 with TRBJ2-1, with D hard to call. The CDR3 is 13 residues long. Germline CDR1 is MGHRA and CDR2 is YSYEKL. V gave up 3 bases and J gave up 3 bases, with 6 bases separating them. CDR3: CASSHRNYNEQFF. CDR3 nucleotide sequence: TGCGCCAGCAGCCACAGGAACTACAATGAGCAGTTCTTC.

The table lists this clone with a few counts. CDR3 nucleotide sequence: TGTGCCAGCAGGGCGACAGGGGCTGGAAACACCATATATTTT. Protein product: CASRATGAGNTIYF. The rearrangement joins TRBV7-2 to TRBJ1-3; 8 positions match TRBD1. The CDR3 loop spans 14 amino acids. Germline values: CDR1 SGHTA, CDR2 FQGNSA. J lost 2 bases, V lost 6 bases, and 3 bases had no gene match.

The gene calls are TRBV6-5 and TRBJ1-2; 9 positions agree with TRBD1. Losses at the gene ends were 7 bases for V and 11 bases for J; bases not matched to a gene: 14. CDR1 and CDR2 (germline): MNHEY, SVGAGI. The CDR3 covers 14 residues. CDR3 loop: CASNRDRAKVGYTF. The CDR3 DNA is TGTGCCAGCAATCGGGACAGGGCTAAAGTCGGTTACACCTTC.

V and J are TRBV7-9 and TRBJ2-5, with 8 bases identical to TRBD2. The length of the CDR3 is 14 residues. V shed 5 bases, J shed 5 bases, and the junction held 7 bases outside the gene matches. In germline, CDR1 is SEHNR, CDR2 FQNEAQ (reference sequence). CDR3 sequence reads: CASSEGLVDETQYF. CDR3 in DNA: TGTGCCAGCAGCGAGGGACTAGTCGATGAGACCCAGTACTTC.

CDR3 amino acids: CASSPFGTVDTIYF. The CDR3 coding sequence is TGTGCCAGCTCACCATTTGGGACAGTGGACACCATATATTTT. This rearrangement joins TRBV18 to TRBJ1-3; 7 bases map to TRBD1. Germline V gives CDR1 KGHSH, CDR2 LQKENI. The V and J ends lost 2 bases and 8 bases, in that order; junction bases with no gene match: 6. The CDR3 totals 14 residues. The full variable domain, completed using reference TRBV18 and TRBJ1-3, is NAGVMQNPRHLVRRRGQEARLRCSPMKGHSHVYWYRQLPEEGLKFMVYLQKENIIDESGMPKERFSAEFPKEGPSILRIQQVVRGDSAAYFCASSPFGTVDTIYFGEGSWLTVV.

The chain combines TRBV9 with TRBJ2-5; 9 nucleotides agree with TRBD2. This CDR3 comprises 14 residues. V dropped 2 bases and J dropped 4; count of bases not matched to a gene: 3. Per germline, CDR1 SGDLS and CDR2 YYNGEE. CDR3 residues: CASSVRGGGETQYF. In nucleotides, the CDR3 is TGTGCCAGCAGCGTGCGGGGGGGCGGAGAGACCCAGTACTTC. The entire variable domain, with the rest obtained from reference TRBV9 and TRBJ2-5, is as follows: DSGVTQTPKHLITATGQRVTLRCSPRSGDLSVYWYQQSLDQGLQFLIQYYNGEERAKGNILERFSAQQFPDLHSELNLSSLELGDSALYFCASSVRGGGETQYFGPGTRLLVL.

This sequence joins TRBV14 and TRBJ2-7; D unresolved. Trimming pared 6 bases from V and 2 bases from J, leaving 8 bases between. The CDR3 extends over 12 amino acids. The germline gives CDR1 SGHDN, CDR2 FVKESK. The CDR3, as DNA: TGTGCCAGCAGTCGGTTAACCTACGAGCAGTACTTC. This gives the protein CASSRLTYEQYF.

The rearrangement uses TRBV5-1 and TRBJ2-3, with TRBD2 matching 9 bases. Germline CDR1 is SGHRS and CDR2 is YFSETQ. CDR3 length: 16 residues. V lost 4 bases and J lost 0; bases outside the gene matches: 6. CDR3 nucleotide sequence: TGCGCCAGCAGCGTCCCTAGCGGGGCTAGCACAGATACGCAGTATTTT. Residues: CASSVPSGASTDTQYF.

The chain is built from TRBV6-5 and TRBJ1-1, with TRBD1 matching 7 bases. Germline lookup yields CDR1 MNHEY and CDR2 SVGAGI. V shed 5 bases, J shed 4 bases, and the junction held 10 bases outside the gene matches. This CDR3 is 15 amino acids long. In nucleotides, the CDR3 is TGTGCCAGCAGTCGACAGGGAACGGGGAGCACTGAAGCTTTCTTT. It yields the protein CASSRQGTGSTEAFF.

The V and J genes are TRBV19 and TRBJ2-3; D unresolved. CDR3 length equals 13 residues. Germline CDR1 reads LNHDA; CDR2 reads SQIVND (reference sequence). Trimming left V 6 bases short and J 4 bases short, with 11 bases between. CDR3 amino acids: CASSQYLADTQYF. The CDR3 nucleotides read TGTGCCAGTAGCCAGTATCTTGCAGATACGCAGTATTTT.

This clone was detected a few times. The chain employs TRBV27 and TRBJ1-2; a weak D match, TRBD1 (6 bases). The CDR3 consists of 13 residues. V gave up 9 bases and J gave up 8 bases, with 19 bases separating them. Germline V gives CDR1 MNHEY, CDR2 SMNVEV (reference sequence). CDR3 DNA: TGTGCCAGACCCGAACGGGGGGCCCGGGGCTACACCTTC. It encodes CARPERGARGYTF.

The chain carries TRBV2 and TRBJ1-2; weak D call: TRBD1 (5 bases). Germline V gene lookup returns CDR1 SNHLY and CDR2 FYNNEI. V was pared by 8 bases and J by 7 bases, with 14 bases between. The CDR3 runs to 12 residues. CDR3 protein: CASVASGIGYTF. In DNA, the CDR3 is TGTGCCAGCGTCGCTTCAGGGATTGGCTACACCTTC.

The chain couples TRBV29-1 to TRBJ1-2; no definite D call. The CDR3 spans 14 residues. The germline CDR1 and CDR2 sequences are SQVTM and ANQGSEA. V lost 0 bases to trimming and J lost 8 bases, with 16 bases between them. CDR3 in amino acids: CSVEDPRGFTGYTF. Written as DNA, the CDR3 is TGCAGCGTTGAAGATCCAAGAGGTTTCACGGGCTACACCTTC.

The CDR3 is CASSDLAGTNEKLFF. CDR3 nucleotide sequence: TGTGCCAGCAGTGACTTGGCAGGGACTAATGAAAAACTGTTTTTT. This chain joins TRBV25-1 and TRBJ1-4; tentatively, D is TRBD1 (5 bases). CDR3 length equals 15 residues. V lost 3 bases and J lost 2, with 10 bases in between. Germline V gene sequence: CDR1 MGHDK, CDR2 SYGVNS.

The chain has TRBV23-1 and TRBJ1-4; D is perhaps TRBD1 (5 bases). TRBV23-1 is an ORF; its function is uncertain. V was clipped by 0 bases and J by 5 bases, with 19 bases between them. The CDR3 runs to 18 residues. The CDR3 DNA reads TGCGCCAGCAGTCAATCTGGGGGGAAACAGGTAAAAAATGAAAAACTGTTTTTT. It yields the protein CASSQSGGKQVKNEKLFF.

The chain joins TRBV7-9 to TRBJ2-5; no firm D call. Trimming took 7 bases from V and 0 from J, leaving 9 bases between them. Germline V gene lookup returns CDR1 SEHNR and CDR2 FQNEAQ (reference sequence). The CDR3 loop spans 13 amino acids. Here the CDR3 reads CASTTLYQETQYF. The CDR3 DNA reads as TGTGCCAGCACAACTTTGTACCAAGAGACCCAGTACTTC.

This clone showed up just once. The chain links TRBV30 to TRBJ2-2; D is perhaps TRBD2 (7 bases). CDR3 size: 15 residues. V lost 3 bases and J 8 bases, leaving 19 bases between the germline ends. Germline CDR1 GTSNPN, CDR2 SVGIG (reference sequence). CDR3 nucleotide sequence: TGTGCCTGGAGACGCCCCCCGGGGGGCACGGGGGAGCTGTTTTTT. It encodes CAWRRPPGGTGELFF.

J is TRBJ2-2 and V is TRBV6-1; 11 positions agree with TRBD2. V lost 2 bases to trimming and J lost 5 bases; unmatched junction nucleotides: 16. The germline V gene encodes CDR1 MNHNS and CDR2 SASEGT. This CDR3 is 20 amino acids long. CDR3 sequence: CASSEIYGLGLADRTGELFF. The DNA for the CDR3 is TGTGCCAGCAGTGAAATCTACGGATTGGGACTAGCGGATAGGACCGGGGAGCTGTTTTTT.

V and J are TRBV11-1 and TRBJ1-6, with 7 bases fitting TRBD1. This CDR3 is built from 15 residues. V shed 5 bases and J 10 bases; nucleotides not matched to a gene: 11. Germline loops: CDR1 SGHAT, CDR2 FQDESV (reference sequence). Here the CDR3 reads CASSERGQFLSPLHF. CDR3 nucleotides: TGTGCCAGCAGCGAACGGGGACAGTTTTTGTCACCCCTCCACTTT.

The chain uses TRBV5-1 and TRBJ1-1; D gene uncertain. This CDR3 spans 13 amino acids. The V end was cut by 4 bases, the J end by 1 base, with 8 bases between. Germline CDR1 SGHRS, CDR2 YFSETQ. CDR3 bases: TGCGCCAGCAGCGCGAGTACGAACACTGAAGCTTTCTTT. Amino acids: CASSASTNTEAFF.

The rearrangement joins TRBV7-2 to TRBJ2-5; 11 nucleotides agree with TRBD1. The ends lost 4 bases at V and 4 bases at J; junction bases unmatched: 2. CDR3 length: 14 residues. Germline V gene sequence: CDR1 SGHTA, CDR2 FQGNSA. CDR3 protein: CASSSDRGLETQYF. CDR3 DNA sequence: TGTGCCAGCAGCTCGGACAGGGGGCTAGAGACCCAGTACTTC.

J is TRBJ2-2 and V is TRBV18; D is perhaps TRBD2 (5 bases). CDR3 length: 15 residues. V lost 4 bases to trimming and J lost 3 bases, with 12 bases between them. Germline lookup yields CDR1 KGHSH and CDR2 LQKENI. CDR3 protein: CASSRGPADTGELFF. The CDR3 nucleotides read TGTGCCAGCTCACGCGGGCCGGCGGACACCGGGGAGCTGTTTTTT.

J is TRBJ1-1 and V is TRBV6-6; D is possibly TRBD1 (6 bases). Germline V gene sequence: CDR1 MNHNY, CDR2 SVGAGI (reference sequence). V shed 5 bases and J shed 8 bases, with 24 bases lying between them. The CDR3 sequence is 16 residues long. The CDR3 bases are TGTGCCAGCAGTCCTGGGCCGCGGGGGGCGCCGACGGAAGCTTTCTTT. Translating it yields CASSPGPRGAPTEAFF.

J is TRBJ1-1 and V is TRBV7-9, with a tentative D call TRBD1 (5 bases). The CDR3 runs to 15 residues. The germline V gene has CDR1 SEHNR and CDR2 FQNEAQ (reference sequence). The V gene lost 2 bases and the J gene lost 5 bases, with 15 bases spanning the gap. The CDR3 region has the DNA TGTGCCAGCAGCTTAAGTCAGGGTCGGGGGACTGAAGCTTTCTTT. It encodes CASSLSQGRGTEAFF.

The V gene is TRBV5-1, the J gene TRBJ1-6, with D maybe TRBD1 (6 bases). The germline gives CDR1 SGHRS, CDR2 YFSETQ. V was shortened by 4 bases and J by 7 bases, with 15 bases between the two germline ends. The CDR3 runs to 15 residues. CDR3 in amino acids: CASSGPTGWNSPLHF. In nucleotides, the CDR3 is TGCGCCAGCAGCGGCCCGACAGGCTGGAATTCACCCCTCCACTTT.

V gene TRBV6-5 combines with J gene TRBJ1-5; TRBD1 is a possible D gene (6 bases). V was shortened by 0 bases and J by 2 bases, with 8 bases between the two germline ends. Germline V lookup: CDR1 MNHEY, CDR2 SVGAGI. The CDR3 length is 15 residues. The chain's CDR3 is CASSYSTGGNQPQHF. The CDR3 nucleotides are TGTGCCAGCAGTTACTCGACAGGTGGCAATCAGCCCCAGCATTTT.

The chain carries TRBV12-3 or TRBV12-4 and TRBJ1-1; D call uncertain. This CDR3 has 10 amino acids. Trimming cost V 7 bases and J 8 bases, with 8 bases left between them. The CDR3 spells CASIRREAFF. The CDR3, as DNA: TGTGCCAGCATACGTAGAGAAGCTTTCTTT.

This clone was recorded once. The identical CDR3 is also encoded by other nucleotide sequences in the sample. The V and J genes are TRBV5-1 and TRBJ2-3; 7 positions agree with TRBD1. The CDR3 spans 15 residues. The V gene's germline CDR1 is SGHRS and CDR2 YFSETQ. V shed 4 bases, J shed 1 base, and the junction held 6 bases outside the gene matches. The CDR3 coding sequence is TGCGCCAGCAGCCTGGCCGGGACAGGCACAGATACGCAGTATTTT. Amino acid sequence: CASSLAGTGTDTQYF.